The sample holds a few counts of the clone carrying this T cell receptor beta chain. Its target is unknown. Clones were read by immunoSEQ multiplex PCR, and TCRdb kept only the in-frame ones, dropping some. The sample contains more than 95,000 clones, over 80% of which appear only once. The sample comes from a study of T cell responses to AZD1222 COVID-19 vaccine. Overall study results and limits: Spike-specific TCR breadth and depth went up after people got two AZD1222 doses.

The length of the CDR3 is 17 residues. The V end lost 3 bases, the J end lost 0 bases, and 18 bases lay between the germline ends. Germline-derived CDR1 and CDR2 are GTSNPN and SVGIG (reference sequence). The receptor's source is an adult in good health. The chain links TRBV30 to TRBJ1-3; possibly TRBD1 for D (5 bases). Material: peripheral blood, obtained on day 0 of AZD1222 vaccination. The CDR3 nucleotides read TGTGCCTGGAGAGCGAAAACAGGACGTCGCTCTGGAAACACCATATATTTT. This encodes CAWRAKTGRRSGNTIYF.